This entry is about one T cell receptor (beta chain). Per the authors' pipeline: Reference gene primer amplification in the assay estimated nucleated cell counts. Generated by immunoSEQ multiplex PCR, the TCRdb table keeps only in-frame clones and is missing some. V and J calls and clone size follow that table, whereas D and trimming were derived from the DNA. Of 200,000 to 250,000 clones listed, 80% to 90% are singletons. These data belong to a study of blood T cell repertoires in COVID-19. Study at large: From T cells, B-cell-depleted T cells, or PBMCs came the material, which was cDNA or gDNA.

Shortly before study entry, within 2 weeks, exposed participants had met a COVID-19 case. V lost 5 bases, J lost 0 bases, and 5 bases stayed unmatched. The CDR3 has 15 residues. Germline CDR1 MNHEY, CDR2 SMNVEV (reference sequence). This clonotype was obtained from a woman in her thirties or forties who had been exposed to COVID-19. The chain has TRBV27 and TRBJ1-1; the match to TRBD1 covers 8 bases. The specimen sequenced was PBMCs or T cells enriched from blood (not recorded which). The CDR3 DNA follows: TGTGCCAGCAGTCGCGGGACAGGTATGAACACTGAAGCTTTCTTT. It codes for CASSRGTGMNTEAFF.